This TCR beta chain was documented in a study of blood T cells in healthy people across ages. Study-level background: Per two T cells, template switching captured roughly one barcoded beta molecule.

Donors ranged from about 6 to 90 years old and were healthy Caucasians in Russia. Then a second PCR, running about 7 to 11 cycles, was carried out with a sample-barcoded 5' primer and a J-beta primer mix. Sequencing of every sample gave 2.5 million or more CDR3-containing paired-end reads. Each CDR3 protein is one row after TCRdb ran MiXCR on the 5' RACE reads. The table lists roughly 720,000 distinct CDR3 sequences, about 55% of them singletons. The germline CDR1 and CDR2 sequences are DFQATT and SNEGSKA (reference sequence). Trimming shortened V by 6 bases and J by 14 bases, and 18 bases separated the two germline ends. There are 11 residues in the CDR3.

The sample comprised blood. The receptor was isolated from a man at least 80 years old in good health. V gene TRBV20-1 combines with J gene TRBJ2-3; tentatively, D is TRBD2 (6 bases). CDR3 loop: CSALGLSYAYF. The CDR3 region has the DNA TGCAGTGCATTAGGACTAAGTTACGCGTATTTT.